This entry lists 17 T cell receptor beta chains sequenced from one sample in a study of cytomegalovirus exposure and HLA in healthy donors. PCR amplification relied on 60 Vbeta primers (plus 13 Jbeta primers). Assay: immunoSEQ multiplex PCR; the TCRdb copy retains only in-frame clones and omits some. The sample consists of approximately 210,000 clones, approximately 86% of them appearing once. The sample consisted of PBMCs. These receptors were collected from a woman younger than 30 in good health and CMV-seronegative.

The chain is built from TRBV6-5 and TRBJ1-2; D is perhaps TRBD1 (5 bases). Germline loops: CDR1 MNHEY, CDR2 SVGAGI. With 5 bases removed from V and 4 bases from J, the gap between germline ends came to 14 bases. The CDR3 spans 14 residues. For the CDR3, the DNA is TGTGCCAGCAGTGAATCCCCAGGGTCCTATGGCTACACCTTC. Its protein is CASSESPGSYGYTF.

The chain carries TRBV2 and TRBJ1-3; D not certain. Trimming stripped 6 bases from V and 2 bases from J, with 17 bases between. Germline V lookup: CDR1 SNHLY, CDR2 FYNNEI. There are 16 residues in the CDR3. CDR3 in DNA: TGTGCCAGCAGCTATAGTCTAATTCCTCCTGGAAACACCATATATTTT. It is translated as CASSYSLIPPGNTIYF.

This clone was counted once. The gene calls are TRBV5-8 and TRBJ2-1, with TRBD2 as a possible D gene (5 bases). From germline, CDR1 is SGHTS and CDR2 YDEGEE. Deletions cut 4 bases from V and 5 bases from J, with 13 bases between. This CDR3 is 14 amino acids long. The CDR3 is CASSPGLLHNEQFF. The DNA of the CDR3 is TGTGCCAGCAGCCCGGGGTTACTCCACAATGAGCAGTTCTTC. Supplemented by reference TRBV5-8 and TRBJ2-1, the full variable domain reads EAGVTQSPTHLIKTRGQQATLRCSPISGHTSVYWYQQALGLGLQFLLWYDEGEERNRGNFPPRFSGRQFPNYSSELNVNALELEDSALYLCASSPGLLHNEQFFGPGTRLTVL.

As regards this clone: Sequence at one end of the junction differs from germline and may be a read error. The chain combines TRBV28 with TRBJ2-7; TRBD1 matches at 7 bases. This CDR3 is 14 amino acids long. Germline CDR1 reads MDHEN; CDR2 reads SYDVKM. CDR3 amino acids: CASSPGTASSEQYF. The CDR3, as DNA: TGTGCCAGCAGTCCCGGGACAGCCTCCTCCGAGCAGTACTTC.

The chain carries TRBV13 and TRBJ2-1; a possible D gene is TRBD1 (5 bases). V was trimmed by 4 bases and J by 4 bases, leaving 8 bases between them. The V gene's germline CDR1 is PRHDT and CDR2 FYEKMQ (reference sequence). The CDR3 totals 13 residues. The CDR3 reads CASSSRQYNEQFF. CDR3 bases: TGTGCCAGCAGCTCTCGACAGTACAATGAGCAGTTCTTC. Variable domain in full (rest from reference TRBV13 and TRBJ2-1): AAGVIQSPRHLIKEKRETATLKCYPIPRHDTVYWYQQGPGQDPQFLISFYEKMQSDKGSIPDRFSAQQFSDYHSELNMSSLELGDSALYFCASSSRQYNEQFFGPGTRLTVL.

The rearrangement joins TRBV27 to TRBJ2-1, with 11 nucleotides matching TRBD2. Germline lookup yields CDR1 MNHEY and CDR2 SMNVEV (reference sequence). This CDR3 has 19 residues. The V and J ends lost 0 bases and 3 bases, in that order; junction bases with no gene match: 10. Here the CDR3 reads CASSLSPYSGTSGYNEQFF. For the CDR3, the DNA is TGTGCCAGCAGTTTATCGCCCTATTCGGGGACTAGCGGCTACAATGAGCAGTTCTTC.

The chain carries TRBV9 and TRBJ2-1; D ambiguous. CDR1 and CDR2 from the germline V gene are SGDLS and YYNGEE. V shed 0 bases and J shed 0 bases, with 10 bases lying between them. The CDR3 has 16 residues. The CDR3, as DNA: TGTGCCAGCAGCGTAGGGCACCTCAGCTCCTACAATGAGCAGTTCTTC. This sequence encodes CASSVGHLSSYNEQFF. Drawing the rest from reference TRBV9 and TRBJ2-1, the complete variable domain is DSGVTQTPKHLITATGQRVTLRCSPRSGDLSVYWYQQSLDQGLQFLIQYYNGEERAKGNILERFSAQQFPDLHSELNLSSLELGDSALYFCASSVGHLSSYNEQFFGPGTRLTVL.

This clone was recorded once. This chain joins TRBV6-1 and TRBJ1-3, with a weak D call TRBD1 (6 bases). CDR1 and CDR2 (germline): MNHNS, SASEGT. Trimming left V 8 bases short and J 0 bases short, with 11 bases between. The CDR3 consists of 14 residues. The CDR3 DNA reads as TGTGCCAGCGCCCGACAGGTCTCTGGAAACACCATATATTTT. As protein: CASARQVSGNTIYF.

The rearrangement links TRBV15 to TRBJ2-1; 8 positions agree with TRBD1. The CDR3 runs 15 residues. V gave up 6 bases and J gave up 3 bases; unmatched junction bases: 7. In germline, CDR1 is LNHNV, CDR2 YYDKDF (reference sequence). In DNA form, the CDR3 reads TGTGCCACCAGTCTCCAGGGGGCTGGCTACAATGAGCAGTTCTTC. This sequence encodes CATSLQGAGYNEQFF.

This clone was seen more than once but under ten times. CDR3 loop: CASSEVTGKGNTIYF. CDR3 in DNA: TGTGCCAGCAGTGAAGTGACAGGGAAGGGAAACACCATATATTTT. The chain combines TRBV6-1 with TRBJ1-3, with 7 bases fitting TRBD1. V dropped 1 base and J dropped 4; count of bases not matched to a gene: 4. CDR3 length: 15 amino acids. Germline V gene lookup returns CDR1 MNHNS and CDR2 SASEGT.

The rearrangement joins TRBV2 to TRBJ2-3; 8 nucleotides align to TRBD2. V shed 9 bases and J 0 bases; nucleotides not matched to a gene: 2. Germline CDR1 SNHLY, CDR2 FYNNEI. The CDR3 contains 13 residues. CDR3: CARSGSSTDTQYF. The CDR3 region has the DNA TGTGCCAGGAGCGGGAGTAGCACAGATACGCAGTATTTT.

The chain carries TRBV28 and TRBJ2-7; D possibly corresponds to TRBD2 (6 bases). In germline, CDR1 is MDHEN, CDR2 SYDVKM. CDR3 size: 16 residues. V lost 3 bases and J 0 bases, leaving 15 bases between the germline ends. The CDR3 protein is CASSFYLAASSYEQYF. Written as DNA, the CDR3 is TGTGCCAGCAGTTTTTATTTAGCGGCTAGCTCCTACGAGCAGTACTTC. The full variable domain, its missing parts supplied by reference TRBV28 and TRBJ2-7, is DVKVTQSSRYLVKRTGEKVFLECVQDMDHENMFWYRQDPGLGLRLIYFSYDVKMKEKGDIPEGYSVSREKKERFSLILESASTNQTSMYLCASSFYLAASSYEQYFGPGTRLTVT.

This clone was counted a few times. The CDR3 reads CASSPDRAPNQPQHF. The CDR3 DNA reads TGTGCCAGCAGTCCCGACAGGGCTCCCAATCAGCCCCAGCATTTT. J is TRBJ1-5 and V is TRBV28; 7 bases fit TRBD1. Germline V gene sequence: CDR1 MDHEN, CDR2 SYDVKM. This CDR3 spans 15 amino acids. Trimming removed 5 bases from V and 3 bases from J; junction bases left unmatched: 7.

The chain couples TRBV10-3 to TRBJ1-1, with D perhaps matching TRBD1 (5 bases). V lost 6 bases, J lost 1 base, and 21 bases lay in between. The CDR3 totals 17 residues. Germline loops: CDR1 ENHRY, CDR2 SYGVKD. CDR3 bases: TGTGCCATCAGGCAACAGGAGGGGAGGGGAAGGAACACTGAAGCTTTCTTT. Translating gives CAIRQQEGRGRNTEAFF.

A single count supports this clone. The chain uses TRBV7-2 and TRBJ1-1; D is uncertain. The germline V gene has CDR1 SGHTA and CDR2 FQGNSA. V was cut by 6 bases and J by 1 base, with 6 bases left in between. The CDR3 is 12 residues long. CDR3 in DNA: TGTGCCAGCAGGATACAGAACACTGAAGCTTTCTTT. Encoded protein: CASRIQNTEAFF.

This clone was counted a single time. The rearrangement links TRBV19 to TRBJ1-2, with TRBD1 matching 11 bases. CDR1 and CDR2 (germline): LNHDA, SQIVND (reference sequence). The CDR3 contains 14 residues. Losses at the gene ends were 6 bases for V and 0 bases for J; bases not matched to a gene: 0. CDR3 sequence (DNA): TGTGCCAGTAGGGGACAGGGGGCTAACTATGGCTACACCTTC. It encodes CASRGQGANYGYTF.

This chain connects TRBV7-2 to TRBJ2-7; 8 nucleotides line up with TRBD2. This CDR3 region has 17 residues. The germline V gene has CDR1 SGHTA and CDR2 FQGNSA. The trim removed 0 bases at V and 3 bases at J, leaving 10 bases unmatched. The CDR3 region is CASSLATGGGAFYEQYF. CDR3 bases: TGTGCCAGCAGCTTAGCCACGGGGGGGGGCGCGTTCTACGAGCAGTACTTC.